This T cell receptor (beta chain) was identified during a study of CD8+ T cells in alopecia areata (dated by TCRdb to the late 2010s). Regarding the study in general: The treated patients, all with moderate-to-severe alopecia areata, were enrolled in an open-label pilot trial of oral tofacitinib given at 5 to 10 mg twice daily. Scalp clonality was compared across normal scalp (n=4), patchy alopecia areata scalp (n=8), and alopecia totalis/universalis scalp (n=8). To study T cell clonal expansion in alopecia areata, the researchers applied high-throughput TCRbeta sequencing to both the C3H/HeJ mouse model and human patients. Biopsies were taken from tofacitinib-treated patients at baseline and at 4 and 24 weeks of treatment, and a later scalp biopsy was taken in several of the tofacitinib-treated patients. TCRbeta CDR3 regions were amplified by immunoSEQ multiplex PCR with 35 Vbeta forward and 13 Jbeta reverse primers. Tofacitinib was administered for 6 to 18 months, and 6 months of follow-up off drug were then conducted to assess delayed response and recurrence. RNA came from the PAXgene miRNA kit for fixed scalp, the miRNeasy kit for PBMCs, and the RNeasy kit for mouse skin. Scalp tissue and sorted CD4+ and CD8+ peripheral blood T cells from patchy and totalis/universalis alopecia areata patients and from healthy controls were covered by human TCRbeta sequencing. Disease severity in treated patients was measured with the SALT score, which quantifies the percentage of affected scalp surface area.

Comments on this clone: Its specific antigen is unknown. Nothing much larger sits one base from this clone, and base qualities are not available.

Results the study describes overall, beyond this receptor: Unlike mouse skin, where gammadelta T cells dominate, normal human skin contains resident alphabeta T cells that get sequenced too, which complicates analysis of the scalp TCR repertoire. Compared with mice, TCR sequences shared between patients were less clear, possibly partly because of HLA diversity across the patient population. Lesional scalp, especially in alopecia totalis/universalis, showed higher clonality and more expanded CD8+ clones than normal scalp, suggesting antigenic drive. With tofacitinib, both scalp clonality and the number of expanded CD8+ clones among the top 100 scalp clones went down significantly. During tofacitinib treatment, many expanded lesional clones stuck around in both scalp and blood, and this persistence may partly explain why relapse happens after treatment is stopped. Because the treated cohort was small and had only one nonresponder, larger studies are needed to examine links between baseline CD8+ expansion and response.

The library was made by the immunoSEQ multiplex PCR assay. RNA was extracted from all samples and reverse transcribed into cDNA, which served as template for TCR sequencing. First-strand cDNA was synthesized with SuperScript III using a 2:1 mix of oligo-dT and random hexamers. A synthetic immune receptor repertoire was used to assess amplification bias, and residual bias was removed computationally. In the paper's pipeline: Raw reads were preprocessed to remove errors, and CDR3 was defined by IMGT conventions from the conserved cysteine to phenylalanine. Clonality was computed as 1 minus the Shannon entropy, with the entropy normalized by log2 of the number of productive unique TCRs. CD4 or CD8 identity of scalp clones was inferred by cross-referencing scalp TCRbeta sequences with sorted blood CD4 and CD8 repertoires. TCRdb took over this immuneACCESS table, retaining in-frame rearrangements with V and J assigned. Such tables are incomplete; in checked studies, under half of the missing clones stem from an unresolved V gene, and the remainder is unexplained. The V and J calls and the clone size are those of that table, but D and trimming were determined from the DNA. The sample table contains more than 110,000 clones; only one count was recorded for around 82% of them. The ten largest clonotypes hold around 25% of the sample.

In light of the paper, this sample's time point label describes: about 4 weeks on oral tofacitinib. Explained via the paper, the treatment or condition label denotes: oral pan-JAK inhibitor, 5-10 mg twice daily. Lesional scalp punch biopsies and peripheral blood were collected from alopecia areata patients. After PBMCs were isolated by density centrifugation and stained for CD3, CD4 and CD8, a FACSAria was used to sort CD4+ and CD8+ T cells. CDR1 and CDR2 are read off the germline V gene (reference sequence) as SEHNR and FQNEAQ. From its cysteine to its phenylalanine, the CDR3 spans 14 amino acids. Just the 42-base CDR3 DNA is kept, in frame starting at base 1. The junction carries 9 bases between V and J, which are trimmed by 5 bases and 2 bases respectively.

The V and J genes are TRBV7-9 and TRBJ1-4; the D gene is not confidently resolved. The receptor comes from a human donor with alopecia areata. The specimen comprised CD8+ T cells sorted from blood, sampled at week 4, from a patient treated with tofacitinib. The CDR3 reads CASSTAGTNEKLFF. The nucleotide sequence is given as TGTGCCAGCAGCACCGCCGGGACTAATGAAAAACTGTTTTTT.